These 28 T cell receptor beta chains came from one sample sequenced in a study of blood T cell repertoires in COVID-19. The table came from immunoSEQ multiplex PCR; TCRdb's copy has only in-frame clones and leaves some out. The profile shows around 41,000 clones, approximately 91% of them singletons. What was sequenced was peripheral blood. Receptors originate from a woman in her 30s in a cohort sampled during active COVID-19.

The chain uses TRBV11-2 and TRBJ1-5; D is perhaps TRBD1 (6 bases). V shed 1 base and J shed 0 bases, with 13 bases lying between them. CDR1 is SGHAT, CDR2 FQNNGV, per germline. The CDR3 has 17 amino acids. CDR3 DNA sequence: TGTGCCAGCAGCTTAGGTCGTAACAGGGATAGCAATCAGCCCCAGCATTTT. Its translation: CASSLGRNRDSNQPQHF.

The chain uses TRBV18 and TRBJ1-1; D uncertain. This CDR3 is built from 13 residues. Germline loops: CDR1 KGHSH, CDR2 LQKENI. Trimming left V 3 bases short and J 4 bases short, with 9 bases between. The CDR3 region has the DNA TGTGCCAGCTCACCGGACTTGGGCACTGAAGCTTTCTTT. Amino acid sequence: CASSPDLGTEAFF.

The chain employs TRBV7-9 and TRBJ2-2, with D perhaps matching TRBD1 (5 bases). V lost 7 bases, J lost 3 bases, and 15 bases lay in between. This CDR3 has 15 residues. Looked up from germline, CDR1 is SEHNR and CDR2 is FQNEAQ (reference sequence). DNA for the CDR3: TGTGCCAGCACCCGCTGGACATCCCACACCGGGGAGCTGTTTTTT. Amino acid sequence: CASTRWTSHTGELFF.

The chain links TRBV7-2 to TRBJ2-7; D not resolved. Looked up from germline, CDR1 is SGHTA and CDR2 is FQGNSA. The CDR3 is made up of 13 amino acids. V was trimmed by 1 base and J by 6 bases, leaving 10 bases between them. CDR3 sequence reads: CASSLGYASEQYF. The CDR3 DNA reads TGTGCCAGCAGCTTAGGGTACGCGAGCGAGCAGTACTTC.

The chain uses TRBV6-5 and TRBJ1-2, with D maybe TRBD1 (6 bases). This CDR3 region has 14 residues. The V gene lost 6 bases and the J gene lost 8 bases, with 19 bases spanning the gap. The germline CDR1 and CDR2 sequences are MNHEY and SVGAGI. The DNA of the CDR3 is TGTGCCAGCAGCCCCCAACAGGGAATAGGGGGCTACACCTTC. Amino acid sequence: CASSPQQGIGGYTF.

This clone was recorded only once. The CDR3 is CATSRDRRSVPPEQYF. CDR3 in DNA: TGTGCCACCAGCAGAGATAGGAGAAGCGTTCCGCCGGAGCAGTACTTC. The chain couples TRBV15 to TRBJ2-7; D not certain. This CDR3 is built from 16 residues. CDR1 LNHNV and CDR2 YYDKDF come from the germline V gene (reference sequence). Trimming removed 0 bases at V and 7 bases at J, with 19 bases between.

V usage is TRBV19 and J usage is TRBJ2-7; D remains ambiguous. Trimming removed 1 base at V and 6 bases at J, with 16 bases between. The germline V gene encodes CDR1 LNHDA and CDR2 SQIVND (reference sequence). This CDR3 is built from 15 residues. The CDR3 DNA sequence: TGTGCCAGTAGTATAGGGGCCCCCGCTCCCGCCGAGCAGTACTTC. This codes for CASSIGAPAPAEQYF.

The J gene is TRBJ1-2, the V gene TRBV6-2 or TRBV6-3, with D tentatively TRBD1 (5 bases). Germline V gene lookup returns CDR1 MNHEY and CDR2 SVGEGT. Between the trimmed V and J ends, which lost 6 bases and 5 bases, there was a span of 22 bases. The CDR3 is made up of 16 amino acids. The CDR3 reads CASSRSTTVPVYGYTF. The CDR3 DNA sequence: TGTGCCAGCAGCCGTTCGACGACAGTACCAGTATATGGCTACACCTTC.

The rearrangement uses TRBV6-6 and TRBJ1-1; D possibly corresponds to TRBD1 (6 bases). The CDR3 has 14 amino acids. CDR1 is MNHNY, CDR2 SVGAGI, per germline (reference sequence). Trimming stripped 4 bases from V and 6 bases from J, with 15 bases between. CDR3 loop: CASSSNGGAAEAFF. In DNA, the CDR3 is TGTGCCAGCAGTTCCAACGGGGGGGCGGCTGAAGCTTTCTTT.

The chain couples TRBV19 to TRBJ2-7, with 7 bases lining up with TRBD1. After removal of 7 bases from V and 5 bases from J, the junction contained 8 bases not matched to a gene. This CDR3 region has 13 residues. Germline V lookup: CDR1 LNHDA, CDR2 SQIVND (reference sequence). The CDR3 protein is CASKGAGLHEQYF. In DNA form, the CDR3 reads TGTGCCAGTAAGGGGGCTGGATTACACGAGCAGTACTTC.

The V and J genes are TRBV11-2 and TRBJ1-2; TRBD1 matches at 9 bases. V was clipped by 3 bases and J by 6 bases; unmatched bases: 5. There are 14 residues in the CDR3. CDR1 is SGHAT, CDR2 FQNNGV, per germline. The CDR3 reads CASSLGDREDGYTF. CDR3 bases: TGTGCCAGCAGCTTGGGGGACAGGGAGGATGGCTACACCTTC. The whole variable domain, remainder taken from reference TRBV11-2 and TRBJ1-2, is EAGVAQSPRYKIIEKRQSVAFWCNPISGHATLYWYQQILGQGPKLLIQFQNNGVVDDSQLPKDRFSAERLKGVDSTLKIQPAKLEDSAVYLCASSLGDREDGYTFGSGTRLTVV.

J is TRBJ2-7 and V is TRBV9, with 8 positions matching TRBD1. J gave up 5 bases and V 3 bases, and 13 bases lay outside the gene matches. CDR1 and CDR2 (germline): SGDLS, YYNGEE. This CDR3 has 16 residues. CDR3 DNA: TGTGCCAGCAGCGGACCCGGGACAGGTGCTGAGGACGAGCAGTACTTC. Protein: CASSGPGTGAEDEQYF.

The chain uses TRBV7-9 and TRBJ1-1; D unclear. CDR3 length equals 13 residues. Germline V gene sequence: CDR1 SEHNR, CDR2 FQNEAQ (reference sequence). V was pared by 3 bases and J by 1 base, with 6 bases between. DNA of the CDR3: TGTGCCAGCAGCTTGACGGGGAACACTGAAGCTTTCTTT. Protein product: CASSLTGNTEAFF.

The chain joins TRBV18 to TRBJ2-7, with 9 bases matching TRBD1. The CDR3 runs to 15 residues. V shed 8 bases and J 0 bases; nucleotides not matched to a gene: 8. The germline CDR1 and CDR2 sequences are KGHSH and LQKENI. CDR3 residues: CASRPDRGASYEQYF. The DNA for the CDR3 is TGTGCCAGCCGACCGGACAGGGGAGCCTCCTACGAGCAGTACTTC.

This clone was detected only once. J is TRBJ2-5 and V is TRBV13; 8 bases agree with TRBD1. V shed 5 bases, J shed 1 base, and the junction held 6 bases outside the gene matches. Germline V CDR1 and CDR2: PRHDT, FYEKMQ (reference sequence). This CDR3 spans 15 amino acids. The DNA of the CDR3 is TGTGCCAGCAGCAAACAGGGGGTATTCCAAGAGACCCAGTACTTC. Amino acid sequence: CASSKQGVFQETQYF.

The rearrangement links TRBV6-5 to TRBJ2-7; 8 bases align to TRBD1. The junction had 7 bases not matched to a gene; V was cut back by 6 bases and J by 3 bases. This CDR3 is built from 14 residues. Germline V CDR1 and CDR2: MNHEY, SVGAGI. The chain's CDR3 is CASRPGTGYYEQYF. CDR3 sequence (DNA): TGTGCCAGCAGACCCGGGACAGGTTACTACGAGCAGTACTTC.

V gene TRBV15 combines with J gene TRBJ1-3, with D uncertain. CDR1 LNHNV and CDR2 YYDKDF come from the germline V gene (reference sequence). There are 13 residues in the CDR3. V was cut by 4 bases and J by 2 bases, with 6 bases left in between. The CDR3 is CATSNYAGNTIYF. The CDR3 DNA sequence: TGTGCCACCAGCAACTACGCTGGAAACACCATATATTTT.

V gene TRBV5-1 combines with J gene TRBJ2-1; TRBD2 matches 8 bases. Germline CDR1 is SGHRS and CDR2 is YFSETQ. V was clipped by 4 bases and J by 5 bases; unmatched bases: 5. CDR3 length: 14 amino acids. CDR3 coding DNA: TGCGCCAGCAGCCCAGCGGGAGAGCACAATGAGCAGTTCTTC. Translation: CASSPAGEHNEQFF.

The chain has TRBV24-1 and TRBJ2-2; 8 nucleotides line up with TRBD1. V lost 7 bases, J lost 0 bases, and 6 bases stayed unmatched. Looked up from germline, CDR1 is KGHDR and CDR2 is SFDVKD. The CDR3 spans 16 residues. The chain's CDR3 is CATSRPGQANTGELFF. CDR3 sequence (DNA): TGTGCCACCAGCAGACCGGGACAGGCGAACACCGGGGAGCTGTTTTTT.

The CDR3 region has the DNA TGCGCCAGCAGCTGGGGACAGGGCTGGAACACCGGGGAGCTGTTTTTT. Translating it yields CASSWGQGWNTGELFF. The genes are TRBV5-1 and TRBJ2-2, with TRBD1 matching 9 bases. V was pared by 3 bases and J by 1 base, with 4 bases of the junction left unmatched. The CDR3 contains 16 residues. CDR1 and CDR2 (germline): SGHRS, YFSETQ.

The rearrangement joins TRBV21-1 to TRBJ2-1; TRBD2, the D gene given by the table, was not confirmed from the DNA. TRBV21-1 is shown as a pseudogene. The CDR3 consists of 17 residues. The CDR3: CASSKIRAGGSYNEQFF. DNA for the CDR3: TGTGCCAGCAGCAAGATAAGAGCGGGAGGGTCTTACAATGAGCAGTTCTTC.

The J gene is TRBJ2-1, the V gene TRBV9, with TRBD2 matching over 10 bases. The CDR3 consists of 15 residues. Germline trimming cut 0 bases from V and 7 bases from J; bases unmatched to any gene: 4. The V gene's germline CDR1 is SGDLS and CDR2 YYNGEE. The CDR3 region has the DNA TGTGCCAGCAGCGTAGTAGCGGGAGGTAATAATGAGCAGTTCTTC. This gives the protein CASSVVAGGNNEQFF.

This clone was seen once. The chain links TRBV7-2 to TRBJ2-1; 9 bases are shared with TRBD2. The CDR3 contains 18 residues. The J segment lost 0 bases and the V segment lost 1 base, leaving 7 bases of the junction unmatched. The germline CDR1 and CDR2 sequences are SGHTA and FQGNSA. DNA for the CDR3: TGTGCCAGCAGCTTAGGGGGACTAGCTGGGAGCTCCTACAATGAGCAGTTCTTC. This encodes CASSLGGLAGSSYNEQFF. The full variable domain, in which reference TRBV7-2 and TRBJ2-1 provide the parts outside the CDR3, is GAGVSQSPSNKVTEKGKDVELRCDPISGHTALYWYRQSLGQGLEFLIYFQGNSAPDKSGLPSDRFSAERTGGSVSTLTIQRTQQEDSAVYLCASSLGGLAGSSYNEQFFGPGTRLTVL.

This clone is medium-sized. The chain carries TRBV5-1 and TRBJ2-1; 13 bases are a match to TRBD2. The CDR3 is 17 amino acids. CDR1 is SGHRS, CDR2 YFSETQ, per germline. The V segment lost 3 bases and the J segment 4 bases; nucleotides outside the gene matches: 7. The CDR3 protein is CASSYAGLAGVYNEQFF. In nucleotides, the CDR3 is TGCGCCAGCAGCTATGCCGGACTAGCGGGAGTTTACAATGAGCAGTTCTTC.

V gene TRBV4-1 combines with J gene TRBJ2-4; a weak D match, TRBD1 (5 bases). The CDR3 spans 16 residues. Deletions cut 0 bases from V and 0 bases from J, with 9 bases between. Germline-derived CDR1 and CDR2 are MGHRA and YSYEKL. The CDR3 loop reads CASSQEGLLAKNIQYF. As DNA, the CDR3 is TGCGCCAGCAGCCAAGAGGGGCTACTAGCCAAAAACATTCAGTACTTC.

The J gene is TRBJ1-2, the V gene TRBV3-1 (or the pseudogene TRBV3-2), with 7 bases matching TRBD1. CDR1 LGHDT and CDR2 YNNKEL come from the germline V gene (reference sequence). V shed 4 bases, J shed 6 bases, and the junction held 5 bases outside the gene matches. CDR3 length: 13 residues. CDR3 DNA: TGTGCCAGCAGCCGAGGGCAGGGGGATGGCTACACCTTC. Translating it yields CASSRGQGDGYTF.

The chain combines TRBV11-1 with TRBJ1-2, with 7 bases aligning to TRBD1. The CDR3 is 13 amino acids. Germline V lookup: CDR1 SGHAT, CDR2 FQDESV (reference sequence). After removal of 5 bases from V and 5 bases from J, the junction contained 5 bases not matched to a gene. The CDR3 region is CASSHRGGYGYTF. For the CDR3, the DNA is TGTGCCAGCAGCCACAGGGGTGGGTATGGCTACACCTTC.

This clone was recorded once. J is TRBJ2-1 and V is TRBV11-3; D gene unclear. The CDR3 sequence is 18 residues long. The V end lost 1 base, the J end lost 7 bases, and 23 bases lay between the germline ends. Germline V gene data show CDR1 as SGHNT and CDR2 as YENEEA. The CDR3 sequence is CASSLGPIASEFRNEQFF. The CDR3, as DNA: TGTGCCAGCAGCTTAGGTCCAATAGCTTCCGAATTTAGGAATGAGCAGTTCTTC.